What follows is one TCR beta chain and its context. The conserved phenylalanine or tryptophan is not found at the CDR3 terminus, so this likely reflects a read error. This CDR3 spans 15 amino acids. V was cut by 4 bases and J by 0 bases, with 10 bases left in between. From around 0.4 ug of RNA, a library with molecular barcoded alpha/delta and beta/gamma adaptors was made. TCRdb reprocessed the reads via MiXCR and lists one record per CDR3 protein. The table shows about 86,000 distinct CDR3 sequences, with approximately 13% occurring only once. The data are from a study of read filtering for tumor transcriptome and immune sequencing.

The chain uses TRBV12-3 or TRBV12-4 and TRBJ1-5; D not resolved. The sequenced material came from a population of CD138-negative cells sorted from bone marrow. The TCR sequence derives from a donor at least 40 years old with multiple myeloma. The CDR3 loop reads CASSSTPDSNQPQHY. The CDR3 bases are TGTGCCAGCAGTTCAACCCCGGATAGCAATCAGCCCCAGCATTAT.